This T cell receptor (beta chain) was documented in a study of TIL therapy for anti-PD-1-resistant metastatic lung cancer. Germline values: CDR1 SGHAT, CDR2 FQNNGV. The CDR3 has 15 amino acids. Between the trimmed V and J ends, which lost 3 bases and 5 bases, there was a span of 15 bases. This was the immunoSEQ v3 assay. Each library reached some 2 million read pairs, or roughly 4.5-6.5 million at deep level. Repertoires were generated with immunoSEQ multiplex PCR, while TCRdb's copy carries only in-frame clones and drops some. The sample carries tens of thousands of clones, about 70% recorded once. This sample's time point: pre-treatment sample, taken before nivolumab and TIL therapy.

The V and J genes are TRBV11-2 and TRBJ2-3, with a weak D call TRBD2 (5 bases). The receptor was derived from a person aged 25 to 80 with non-small cell lung cancer. Material: blood, obtained at baseline. CDR3 DNA: TGTGCCAGCAGCTTCTTCGGGAACCCACTAGATACGCAGTATTTT. Its protein product is CASSFFGNPLDTQYF. Variable domain in full (rest from reference TRBV11-2 and TRBJ2-3): EAGVAQSPRYKIIEKRQSVAFWCNPISGHATLYWYQQILGQGPKLLIQFQNNGVVDDSQLPKDRFSAERLKGVDSTLKIQPAKLEDSAVYLCASSFFGNPLDTQYFGPGTRLTVL.